This TCR beta chain was found in a study of blood T cells in healthy people across ages. Germline V gene lookup returns CDR1 MDHEN and CDR2 SYDVKM. Trimming pared 5 bases from V and 7 bases from J, leaving 14 bases between. The CDR3 has 14 residues. This clonotype was detected many times. The antigen remains unidentified. A second 7 to 11 cycle PCR used barcoded and J-beta primers. Each of the cDNA molecules was tagged by a template-switch adaptor with 12 random nucleotides. Each CDR3 protein gets one entry after TCRdb re-called the 5' RACE reads with MiXCR. Among approximately 760,000 distinct CDR3 sequences, around 25% were seen once, and the ten largest hold more than 7.5%. Study-wide findings and caveats: Among T cells, TCR beta diversity per million cells dropped roughly linearly as age rose. As naive T cell percentage varied, TCR beta diversity correlated strongly with it.

The same data also contributed to another study, on T cells of mothers and their children. From that report: Material was donated by three healthy Caucasian mothers and their six children.

Input material: blood. This sequence originates from a boy between 10 and 17 years old in good health. The V and J genes are TRBV28 and TRBJ2-2; D might be TRBD1 (7 bases). CDR3 bases: TGTGCCAGCAGTCCAGGGGGGACAGTCGGGGAGCTGTTTTTT. Amino acid sequence: CASSPGGTVGELFF.